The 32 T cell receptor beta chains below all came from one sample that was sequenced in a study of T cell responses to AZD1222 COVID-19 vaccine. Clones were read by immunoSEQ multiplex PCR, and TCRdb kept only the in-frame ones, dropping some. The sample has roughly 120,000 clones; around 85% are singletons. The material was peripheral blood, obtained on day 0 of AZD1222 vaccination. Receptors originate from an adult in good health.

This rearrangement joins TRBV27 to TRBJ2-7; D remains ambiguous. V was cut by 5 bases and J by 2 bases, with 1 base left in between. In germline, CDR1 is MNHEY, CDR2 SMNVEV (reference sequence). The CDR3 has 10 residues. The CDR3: CASSAYEQYF. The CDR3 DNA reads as TGTGCCAGCAGTGCCTACGAGCAGTACTTC.

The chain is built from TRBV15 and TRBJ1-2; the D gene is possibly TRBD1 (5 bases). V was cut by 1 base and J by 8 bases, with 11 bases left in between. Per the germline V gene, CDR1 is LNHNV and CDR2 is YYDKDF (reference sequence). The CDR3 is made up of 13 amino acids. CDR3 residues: CATSRGGGRGYTF. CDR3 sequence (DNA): TGTGCCACCAGCAGAGGCGGGGGTCGCGGCTACACCTTC. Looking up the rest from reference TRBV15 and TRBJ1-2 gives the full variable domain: DAMVIQNPRYQVTQFGKPVTLSCSQTLNHNVMYWYQQKSSQAPKLLFHYYDKDFNNEADTPDNFQSRRPNTSFCFLDIRSPGLGDTAMYLCATSRGGGRGYTFGSGTRLTVV.

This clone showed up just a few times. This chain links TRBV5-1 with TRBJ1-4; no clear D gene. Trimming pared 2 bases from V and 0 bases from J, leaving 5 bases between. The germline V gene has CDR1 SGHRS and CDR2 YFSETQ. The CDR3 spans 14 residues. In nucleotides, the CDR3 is TGCGCCAGCAGCTTCACCTCAACTAATGAAAAACTGTTTTTT. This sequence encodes CASSFTSTNEKLFF.

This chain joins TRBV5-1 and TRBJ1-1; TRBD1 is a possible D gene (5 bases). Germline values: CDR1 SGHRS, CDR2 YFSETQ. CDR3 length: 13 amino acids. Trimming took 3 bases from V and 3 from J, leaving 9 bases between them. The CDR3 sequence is CASSSPRDTEAFF. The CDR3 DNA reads TGCGCCAGCAGCTCACCCAGGGACACTGAAGCTTTCTTT.

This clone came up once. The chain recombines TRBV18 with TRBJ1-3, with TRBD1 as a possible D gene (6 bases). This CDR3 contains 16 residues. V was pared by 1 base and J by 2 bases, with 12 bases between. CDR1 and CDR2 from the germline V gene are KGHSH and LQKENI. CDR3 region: CASSPLDRLAGNTIYF. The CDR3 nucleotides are TGTGCCAGCTCACCACTGGACAGATTGGCTGGAAACACCATATATTTT.

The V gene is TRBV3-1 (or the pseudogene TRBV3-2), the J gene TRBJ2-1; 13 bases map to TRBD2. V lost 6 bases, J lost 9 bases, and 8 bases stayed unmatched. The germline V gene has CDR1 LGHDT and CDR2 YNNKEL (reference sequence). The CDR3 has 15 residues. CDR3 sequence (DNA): TGTGCCAGCAGTCTGGGACTAGCGGGATTAGGTGAGCAGTTCTTC. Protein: CASSLGLAGLGEQFF.

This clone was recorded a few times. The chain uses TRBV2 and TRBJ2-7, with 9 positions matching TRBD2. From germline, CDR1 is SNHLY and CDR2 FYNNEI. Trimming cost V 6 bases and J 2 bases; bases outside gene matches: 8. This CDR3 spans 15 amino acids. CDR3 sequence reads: CASSPGTSQTYEQYF. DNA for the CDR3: TGTGCCAGCAGCCCCGGGACTAGCCAAACCTACGAGCAGTACTTC.

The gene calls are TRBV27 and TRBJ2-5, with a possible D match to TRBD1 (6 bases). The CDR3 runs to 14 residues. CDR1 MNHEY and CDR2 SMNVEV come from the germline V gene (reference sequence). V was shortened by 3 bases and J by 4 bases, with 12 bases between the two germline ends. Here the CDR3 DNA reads TGTGCCAGCAGTTTTCAGGGGCTGGGAGAGACCCAGTACTTC. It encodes CASSFQGLGETQYF.

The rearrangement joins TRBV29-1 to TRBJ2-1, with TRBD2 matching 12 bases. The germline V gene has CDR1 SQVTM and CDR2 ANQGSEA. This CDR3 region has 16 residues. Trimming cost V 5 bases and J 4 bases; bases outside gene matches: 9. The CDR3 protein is CSVPGLAGGGYNEQFF. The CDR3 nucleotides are TGCAGCGTTCCGGGGCTAGCGGGAGGGGGGTACAATGAGCAGTTCTTC.

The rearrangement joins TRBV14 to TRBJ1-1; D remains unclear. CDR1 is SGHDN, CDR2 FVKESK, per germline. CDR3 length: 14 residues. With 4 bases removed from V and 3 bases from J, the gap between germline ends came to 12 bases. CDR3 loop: CASSPRVGDTEAFF. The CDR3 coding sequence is TGTGCCAGCAGCCCCCGCGTCGGGGACACTGAAGCTTTCTTT.

Written as DNA, the CDR3 is TGCGCCAGCAGCCCAACCAATGATATTATACTAGCCCCCAGGGAATACGAGCAGTACTTC. This translates into CASSPTNDIILAPREYEQYF. V gene TRBV4-1 combines with J gene TRBJ2-7; D possibly corresponds to TRBD2 (6 bases). The CDR3 runs 20 residues. V lost 4 bases, J lost 4 bases, and 32 bases lay in between. CDR1 is MGHRA, CDR2 YSYEKL, per germline.

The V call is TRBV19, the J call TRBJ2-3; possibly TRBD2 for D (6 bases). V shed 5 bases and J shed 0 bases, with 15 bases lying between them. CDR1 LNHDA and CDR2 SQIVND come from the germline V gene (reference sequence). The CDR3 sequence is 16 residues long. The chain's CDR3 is CASSVSVAGSTDTQYF. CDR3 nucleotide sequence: TGTGCCAGTAGTGTCTCCGTTGCGGGAAGCACAGATACGCAGTATTTT.

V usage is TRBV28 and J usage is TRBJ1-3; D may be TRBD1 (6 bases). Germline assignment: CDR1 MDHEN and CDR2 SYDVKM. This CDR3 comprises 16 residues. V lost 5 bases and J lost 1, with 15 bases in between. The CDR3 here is CASSTPDRSSGNTIYF. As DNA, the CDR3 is TGTGCCAGCAGTACTCCTGACAGGTCGTCTGGAAACACCATATATTTT.

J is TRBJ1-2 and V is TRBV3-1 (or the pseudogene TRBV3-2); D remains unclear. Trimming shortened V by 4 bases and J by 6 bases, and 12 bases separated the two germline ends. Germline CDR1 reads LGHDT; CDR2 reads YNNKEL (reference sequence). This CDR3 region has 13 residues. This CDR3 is CASSPKPFNGYTF. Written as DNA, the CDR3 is TGTGCCAGCAGCCCAAAGCCCTTTAATGGCTACACCTTC.

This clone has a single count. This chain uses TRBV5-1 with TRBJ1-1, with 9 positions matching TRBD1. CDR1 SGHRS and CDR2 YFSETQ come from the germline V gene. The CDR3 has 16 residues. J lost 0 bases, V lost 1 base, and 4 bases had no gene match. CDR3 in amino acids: CASSLSRTGVNTEAFF. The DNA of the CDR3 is TGCGCCAGCAGCTTGTCCAGGACAGGGGTGAACACTGAAGCTTTCTTT.

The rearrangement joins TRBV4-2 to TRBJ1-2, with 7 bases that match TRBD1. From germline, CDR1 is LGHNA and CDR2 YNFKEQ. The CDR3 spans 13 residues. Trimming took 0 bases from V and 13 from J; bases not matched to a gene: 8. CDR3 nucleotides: TGTGCCAGCAGCCAAGACCGGGACAGCCTATCCACCTTC. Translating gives CASSQDRDSLSTF.

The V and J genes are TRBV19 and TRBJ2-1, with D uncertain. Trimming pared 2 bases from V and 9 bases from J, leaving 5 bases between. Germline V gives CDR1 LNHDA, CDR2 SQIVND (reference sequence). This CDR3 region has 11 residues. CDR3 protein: CASSISGEQFF. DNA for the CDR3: TGTGCCAGTAGTATATCGGGTGAGCAGTTCTTC.

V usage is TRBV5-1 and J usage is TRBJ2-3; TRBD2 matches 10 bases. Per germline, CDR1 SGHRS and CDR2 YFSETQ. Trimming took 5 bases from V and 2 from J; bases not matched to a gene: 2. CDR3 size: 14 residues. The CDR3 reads CASRLAGLTDTQYF. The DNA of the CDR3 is TGCGCCAGCAGACTAGCGGGGCTCACAGATACGCAGTATTTT.

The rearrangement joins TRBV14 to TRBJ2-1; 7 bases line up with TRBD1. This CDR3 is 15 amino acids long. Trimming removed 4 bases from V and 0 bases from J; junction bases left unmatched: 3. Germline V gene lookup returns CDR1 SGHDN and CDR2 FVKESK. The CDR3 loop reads CASSLRTGSYNEQFF. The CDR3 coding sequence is TGTGCCAGCAGCCTGCGGACAGGCTCCTACAATGAGCAGTTCTTC.

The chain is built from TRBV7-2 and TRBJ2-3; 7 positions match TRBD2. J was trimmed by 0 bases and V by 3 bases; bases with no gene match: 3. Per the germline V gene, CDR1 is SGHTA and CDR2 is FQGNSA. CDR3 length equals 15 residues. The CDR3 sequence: CASSLWGGSTDTQYF. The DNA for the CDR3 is TGTGCCAGCAGCTTGTGGGGGGGAAGCACAGATACGCAGTATTTT.

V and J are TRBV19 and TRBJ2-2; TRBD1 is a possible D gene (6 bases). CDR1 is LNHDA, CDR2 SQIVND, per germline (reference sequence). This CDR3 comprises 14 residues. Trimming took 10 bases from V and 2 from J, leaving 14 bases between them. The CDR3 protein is CATSDSHNTGELFF. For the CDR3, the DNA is TGTGCCACCTCGGACAGCCATAACACCGGGGAGCTGTTTTTT.

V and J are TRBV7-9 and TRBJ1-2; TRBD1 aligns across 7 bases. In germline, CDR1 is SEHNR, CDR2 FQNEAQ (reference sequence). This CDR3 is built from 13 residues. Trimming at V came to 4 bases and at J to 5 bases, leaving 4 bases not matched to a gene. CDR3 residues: CASSWGQSYGYTF. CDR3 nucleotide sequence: TGTGCCAGCAGCTGGGGACAGTCGTATGGCTACACCTTC.

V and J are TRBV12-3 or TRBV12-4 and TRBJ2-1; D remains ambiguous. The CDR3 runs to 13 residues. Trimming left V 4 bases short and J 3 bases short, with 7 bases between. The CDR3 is CASSWGSYNEQFF. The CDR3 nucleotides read TGTGCCAGCAGTTGGGGTAGCTACAATGAGCAGTTCTTC.

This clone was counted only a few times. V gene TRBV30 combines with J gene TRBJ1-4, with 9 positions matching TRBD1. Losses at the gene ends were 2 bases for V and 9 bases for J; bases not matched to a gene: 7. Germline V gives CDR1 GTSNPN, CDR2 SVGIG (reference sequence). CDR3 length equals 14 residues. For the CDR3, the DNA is TGTGCCTGGAGTAGGGACAGGGAGTTTCAAAAACTGTTTTTT. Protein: CAWSRDREFQKLFF.

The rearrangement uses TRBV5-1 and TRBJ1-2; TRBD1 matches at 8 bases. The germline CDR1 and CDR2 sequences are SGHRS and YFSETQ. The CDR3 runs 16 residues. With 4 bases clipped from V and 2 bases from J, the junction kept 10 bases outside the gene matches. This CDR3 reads CASSDARTGLNYGYTF. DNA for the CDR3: TGCGCCAGCAGCGACGCCCGGACAGGGCTGAACTATGGCTACACCTTC. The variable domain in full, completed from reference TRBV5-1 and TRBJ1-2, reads KAGVTQTPRYLIKTRGQQVTLSCSPISGHRSVSWYQQTPGQGLQFLFEYFSETQRNKGNFPGRFSGRQFSNSRSEMNVSTLELGDSALYLCASSDARTGLNYGYTFGSGTRLTVV.

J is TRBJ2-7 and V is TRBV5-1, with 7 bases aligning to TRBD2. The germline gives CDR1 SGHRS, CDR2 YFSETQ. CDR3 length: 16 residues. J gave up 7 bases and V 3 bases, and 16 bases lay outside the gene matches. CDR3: CASSSGGGLPSLEQYF. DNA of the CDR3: TGCGCCAGCAGCTCGGGGGGTGGTTTACCCTCTCTTGAGCAGTACTTC.

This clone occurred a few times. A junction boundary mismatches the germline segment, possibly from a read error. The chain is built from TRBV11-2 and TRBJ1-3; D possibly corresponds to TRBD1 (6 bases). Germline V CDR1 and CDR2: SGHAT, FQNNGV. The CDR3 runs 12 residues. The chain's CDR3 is CASSLDGGPTNF. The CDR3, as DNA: TGTGCCAGCAGCTTAGATGGGGGGCCCACCAATTTT.

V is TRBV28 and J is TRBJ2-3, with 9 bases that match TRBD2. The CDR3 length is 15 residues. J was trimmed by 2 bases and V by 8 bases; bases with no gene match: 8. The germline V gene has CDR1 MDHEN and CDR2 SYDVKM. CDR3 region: CASLGLAGTTDTQYF. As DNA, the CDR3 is TGTGCCAGCCTGGGGCTAGCGGGAACCACAGATACGCAGTATTTT.

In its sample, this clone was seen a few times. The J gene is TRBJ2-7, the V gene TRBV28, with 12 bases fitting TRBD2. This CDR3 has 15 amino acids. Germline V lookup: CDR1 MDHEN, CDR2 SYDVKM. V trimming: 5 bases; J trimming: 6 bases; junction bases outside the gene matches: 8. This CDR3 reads CASSLLAGGPSEQYF. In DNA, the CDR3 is TGTGCCAGCAGTCTCCTAGCGGGAGGGCCATCCGAGCAGTACTTC.

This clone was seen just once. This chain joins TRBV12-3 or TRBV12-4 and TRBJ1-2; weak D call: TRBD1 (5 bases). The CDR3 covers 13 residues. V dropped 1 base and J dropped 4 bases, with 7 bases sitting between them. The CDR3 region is CASSLGRAYGYTF. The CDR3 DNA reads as TGTGCCAGCAGTTTAGGCAGGGCCTATGGCTACACCTTC.

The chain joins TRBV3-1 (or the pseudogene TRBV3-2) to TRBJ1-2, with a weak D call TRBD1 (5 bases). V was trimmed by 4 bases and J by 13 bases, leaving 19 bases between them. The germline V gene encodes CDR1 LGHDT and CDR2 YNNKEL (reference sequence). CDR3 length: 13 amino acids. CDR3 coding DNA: TGTGCCAGCAGCCGGAGCCGAGGGGCAGTCTCCACCTTC. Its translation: CASSRSRGAVSTF.

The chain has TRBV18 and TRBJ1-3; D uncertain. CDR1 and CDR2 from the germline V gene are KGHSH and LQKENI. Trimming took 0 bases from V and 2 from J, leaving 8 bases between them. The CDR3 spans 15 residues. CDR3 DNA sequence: TGTGCCAGCTCACCACCCAAAGTGCCTGGAAACACCATATATTTT. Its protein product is CASSPPKVPGNTIYF.